This paragraph reports one T cell receptor (beta chain). Its antigen is not known. The CDR3 spans 17 residues. V lost 2 bases and J 7 bases, leaving 25 bases between the germline ends. CDR1 SGHDT and CDR2 YYEEEE come from the germline V gene. This sample was taken from a study of OX40 agonist ivuxolimab in advanced cancers. In the study overall: Patients were treated with intravenous ivuxolimab, dosed at 0.01 to 10 mg/kg and infused every 2 weeks. Having had anti-PD-1, anti-PD-L1 or anti-CTLA-4 therapy before was allowed, and roughly 40% had some.

Profiled with immunoSEQ multiplex PCR; TCRdb holds only in-frame clones, not every one. This table has approximately 84,000 clones, approximately 94% appearing once. Study-level findings and limits: Expanded clones belonging to CD8+ T cells outnumbered, on average, those of CD4+. Certain nonresponders likewise exhibited a low normalized T-cell clonal expansion.

The TCR comes from an adult with an advanced solid tumor such as melanoma, head and neck, liver or kidney cancer. The chain joins TRBV5-6 to TRBJ2-7; TRBD1 is a possible D gene (5 bases). This specimen was CD4+ or CD8+ T cells sorted from blood, taken in a trial of the OX40 agonist ivuxolimab. The CDR3 protein is CASSLEVTTAYPGEQYF. CDR3 bases: TGTGCCAGCAGCTTAGAGGTTACGACAGCCTACCCCGGGGAGCAGTACTTC. Filled out from reference TRBV5-6 and TRBJ2-7, the complete variable domain reads DAGVTQSPTHLIKTRGQQVTLRCSPKSGHDTVSWYQQALGQGPQFIFQYYEEEERQRGNFPDRFSGHQFPNYSSELNVNALLLGDSALYLCASSLEVTTAYPGEQYFGPGTRLTVT.